The rows below give T cell receptor beta chains drawn from one sample of a study of T cell responses to AZD1222 COVID-19 vaccine. The repertoire was sequenced with immunoSEQ multiplex PCR; TCRdb's copy has only in-frame clones and lacks some. This sample has around 130,000 clones, with under 95% found just once. The sequences come from peripheral blood, collected 28 days after the second dose of the MenACWY control vaccine. Receptors were obtained from an adult who received the MenACWY meningococcal vaccine as a control. Each CDR3 is given without its conserved first and last residue. The D gene is left open where the match is weak. Some rows have no size entry. The others give once, few or many, or a class for an expanded clone.

TRBJ1-2 | once | TRBV9 | TRBD1 | ASTNQGAYYGYT
TRBJ1-1 | . | TRBV29-1 | . | SVKQGNTEAF
TRBJ2-3 | . | TRBV19 | . | ASRNRDLGTDTQY
TRBJ2-1 | once | TRBV5-1 | TRBD2 | ASSEGTSGYNEQF
TRBJ1-4 | once | TRBV24-1 | TRBD1 | ATSDPGTGGEKLF
TRBJ1-2 | . | TRBV19 | TRBD1 | ASNRILLTGLRDGYT
TRBJ2-3 | . | TRBV10-2 | TRBD2 | ASSISSGGLDTQY
TRBJ1-3 | . | TRBV7-8 | . | ASSRRGTGNTIY
TRBJ2-1 | once | TRBV3-1/TRBV3-2 | TRBD2 | ASSQGSSGGDEQF
TRBJ1-2 | . | TRBV28 | . | ASSLLVRGNGYT
TRBJ2-7 | . | TRBV28 | TRBD1 | ASSSSGTGSYEQY
TRBJ2-7 | . | TRBV20-1 | . | SASLGGYEQY
TRBJ2-3 | once | TRBV24-1 | TRBD2 | ATSDQGGISQY
TRBJ2-7 | once | TRBV7-9 | TRBD1 | ASSLETGSSEQY
TRBJ1-2 | . | TRBV7-3 | . | ASSEAVGSGYT
TRBJ1-5 | . | TRBV28 | TRBD1 | ASSLSGTGTSYSGSNQPQH
TRBJ2-5 | . | TRBV2 | . | ASQGGAGQETQY
TRBJ2-4 | once | TRBV7-9 | TRBD2 | ASSPLGGSGDLAKNIQY
TRBJ1-1 | . | TRBV10-2 | . | ASSLGTGNTEAF
TRBJ2-7 | few | TRBV7-4 | . | ASSLVGDPYEQY
TRBJ1-6 | . | TRBV27 | . | ASSFRPSGSPLH
TRBJ1-2 | . | TRBV7-8 | . | ASSFLEAGAGYT
TRBJ2-5 | . | TRBV27 | TRBD2 | ASSPGLAGSETQY
TRBJ2-5 | . | TRBV2 | . | ASSDRGGGETQY
TRBJ1-6 | once | TRBV28 | . | ASSLPGYGGSSYNSPLH
TRBJ2-7 | . | TRBV23-1 | TRBD1 | ASSPGQGYEQY
TRBJ2-1 | . | TRBV15 | TRBD2 | ATSDPLFGTSIYNEQF
TRBJ2-5 | . | TRBV7-9 | . | ANNQGGETQY
TRBJ1-2 | . | TRBV12-3/TRBV12-4 | . | ASSLLKGYGYT
TRBJ1-5 | once | TRBV12-2 | . | ASRSTTGQANQPQH
TRBJ1-2 | . | TRBV28 | . | ASTPSTGSGYT
TRBJ1-5 | . | TRBV15 | TRBD1 | ATSSHRDRLSNQPQH
TRBJ2-3 | once | TRBV11-2 | TRBD2 | ASRLAGKSTDTQY
TRBJ2-3 | . | TRBV19 | TRBD1 | ASTIGTGSTDTQY